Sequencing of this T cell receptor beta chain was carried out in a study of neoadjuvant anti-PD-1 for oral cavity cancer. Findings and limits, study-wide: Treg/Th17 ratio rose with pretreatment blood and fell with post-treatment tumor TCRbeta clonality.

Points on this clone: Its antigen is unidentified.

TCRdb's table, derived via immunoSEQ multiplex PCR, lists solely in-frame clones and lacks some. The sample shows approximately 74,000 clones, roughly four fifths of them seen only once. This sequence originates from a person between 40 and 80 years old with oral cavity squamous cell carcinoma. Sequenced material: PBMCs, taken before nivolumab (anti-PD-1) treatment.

CDR3 bases: TGTGCCAGCAGCTTTACGCCGGGACAGGGCACGAACACTGAAGCTTTCTTT. This encodes CASSFTPGQGTNTEAFF. The chain joins TRBV11-2 to TRBJ1-1; 9 bases are shared with TRBD1. This CDR3 is built from 17 residues. Germline-derived CDR1 and CDR2 are SGHAT and FQNNGV. After removal of 3 bases from V and 1 base from J, the junction contained 9 bases not matched to a gene.